This TCR beta chain was profiled in a study of cytomegalovirus exposure and HLA in healthy donors (dated by TCRdb to 2016 to 2017). Describing the broader study: According to a later analysis, one platform produced both the approximately 110 validation repertoires and the 730 or so repertoires of the first cohort. The study was designed to test whether signatures of past pathogen exposure could be identified by cataloging public T cell receptors. A separate validation cohort of approximately 130 different subjects was used in addition to the roughly 720-subject first cohort. To predict cytomegalovirus infection status, the study combined high-throughput TCR immunosequencing, statistical association of individual TCRs with disease status, and machine learning. Study-wide findings and limitations: The study gave a list of 150 to 200 TCR beta chains associated with cytomegalovirus. In vitro tests confirmed that a few of the cytomegalovirus-associated TCR beta chains recognize cytomegalovirus antigens. While some public TCRs were present in many individuals, most TCR sequences turned up only very rarely across donors. All 120 repertoires were used to score co-occurrence in the validation cohort in a later analysis, because that analysis had no HLA typing for the cohort. In a later analysis, TCRs clustered in the first cohort were found to also tend to co-occur in the 110 or so validation repertoires, with approximately 94% of cluster scores above 0. Cytomegalovirus status was reported to be diagnosed by the classifier with high specificity and sensitivity in both the original and validation cohorts. According to the authors, the approach could potentially be generalized to other disease states and immunological phenotypes.

Separate from the roughly 650-subject first cohort, the validation cohort of 120 subjects was the group to which the donors belonged. V is cut by 7 bases and J by 1 base, and the space between the germline ends is 14 bases. Looking up the germline V gene yields CDR1 MNHNS and CDR2 SASEGT. The cysteine opens and the phenylalanine closes a CDR3 of 15 amino acids. Only the CDR3 DNA stays, 45 bases, in frame from base 1. Libraries were made using the immunoSEQ multiplex PCR assay. On the authors' methods: A statistical classification framework was built to diagnose cytomegalovirus status from the catalog of TCR beta chain sequences. Here the immuneACCESS table is served through TCRdb, limited to in-frame sequences with V and J called. Missing clones are a known gap in these copies; in checked studies unresolved V genes cover under half, and the rest lacks a known reason. For V, J and clone size, that table is used; D and trimming come from the DNA. The sample records some 68,000 clones, approximately 94% of which are singletons. About 1.5% of the sample rests with the top ten.

Notes on this clone: Its recognized antigen is unknown. No much larger clone is present one base from it, and per-base qualities are unavailable.

This receptor was identified in a man between 18 and 35 years old in good health and CMV-seropositive. Specimen: PBMCs. This chain joins TRBV6-1 to TRBJ1-5, with no reliable assignment of the D segment. The bases read TGTGCCAGCACCCCCCGGGGAGGAAGCAATCAGCCCCAGCATTTT. Its translation reads: CASTPRGGSNQPQHF.